Below, 27 T cell receptor beta chains from the same sample are listed, as sequenced in a study of blood T cell repertoires in COVID-19. Method: immunoSEQ multiplex PCR; TCRdb's copy keeps in-frame clones and lacks some. The sample has around 40,000 clones; about 89% are singletons. What was sequenced was peripheral blood. The receptor source for this set is a man aged 45 to 65 with active COVID-19.

The chain recombines TRBV5-1 with TRBJ1-1, with a possible D match to TRBD1 (5 bases). The CDR3 runs 13 residues. From germline, CDR1 is SGHRS and CDR2 YFSETQ. V gave up 0 bases and J gave up 6 bases, with 9 bases separating them. In DNA, the CDR3 is TGCGCCAGCAGCTTGGGACAAGGGGCTGAAGCTTTCTTT. Its translation is CASSLGQGAEAFF.

J is TRBJ2-2 and V is TRBV1; the table gives TRBD1 as D, unverified against the DNA. TRBV1 is listed as a pseudogene. The CDR3 spans 15 residues. CDR3 bases: TGCACCAGCAGCCAAGTGTACAGAAACACCGGGGAGCTGTTTTTT. Amino acids: CTSSQVYRNTGELFF.

The J gene is TRBJ2-7, the V gene TRBV3-1 (or the pseudogene TRBV3-2); D might be TRBD1 (6 bases). The CDR3 consists of 16 residues. Deletions cut 1 base from V and 0 bases from J, with 13 bases between. Germline V gene sequence: CDR1 LGHDT, CDR2 YNNKEL (reference sequence). CDR3: CASSQAGTGSSYEQYF. As DNA, the CDR3 is TGTGCCAGCAGCCAAGCCGGAACAGGGAGCTCCTACGAGCAGTACTTC.

V is TRBV5-6 and J is TRBJ1-1; D is undetermined. CDR1 is SGHDT and CDR2 is YYEEEE in the germline V gene. V shed 3 bases and J shed 3 bases, with 12 bases lying between them. The CDR3 runs 14 residues. CDR3 protein: CASSSFGVDTEAFF. The CDR3 nucleotides are TGTGCCAGCAGCTCCTTCGGGGTTGACACTGAAGCTTTCTTT.

V gene TRBV27 combines with J gene TRBJ2-7; tentatively, D is TRBD2 (6 bases). V lost 2 bases and J 0 bases, leaving 8 bases between the germline ends. The CDR3 has 14 residues. CDR1 MNHEY and CDR2 SMNVEV come from the germline V gene (reference sequence). CDR3 protein: CASSLTTSSYEQYF. The CDR3 nucleotides are TGTGCCAGCAGTTTAACGACTAGCTCCTACGAGCAGTACTTC.

The CDR3 sequence: CASSPGTGAAVDTEAFF. As DNA, the CDR3 is TGTGCCAGCAGCCCAGGGACAGGAGCGGCGGTGGACACTGAAGCTTTCTTT. The chain employs TRBV5-4 and TRBJ1-1, with TRBD1 matching 8 bases. The germline V gene encodes CDR1 SGHNT and CDR2 YYREEE (reference sequence). CDR3 length: 17 amino acids. J gave up 3 bases and V 4 bases, and 14 bases lay outside the gene matches. Complete variable domain (other parts from reference TRBV5-4 and TRBJ1-1): ETGVTQSPTHLIKTRGQQVTLRCSSQSGHNTVSWYQQALGQGPQFIFQYYREEENGRGNFPPRFSGLQFPNYSSELNVNALELDDSALYLCASSPGTGAAVDTEAFFGQGTRLTVV.

The DNA of the CDR3 is TGTGCCAGCAGCTTTAGGGGTGGCCAAGAGACCCAGTACTTC. Its protein product is CASSFRGGQETQYF. The gene calls are TRBV7-9 and TRBJ2-5; a possible D gene is TRBD1 (5 bases). Germline CDR1 and CDR2: SEHNR and FQNEAQ (reference sequence). V lost 3 bases, J lost 1 base, and 9 bases lay in between. This CDR3 spans 14 amino acids.

This clone occurred once. The chain joins TRBV7-7 to TRBJ2-3; TRBD1 agrees at 7 bases. Germline V gene sequence: CDR1 SSHAT, CDR2 FNYEAQ (reference sequence). J was trimmed by 6 bases and V by 4 bases; bases with no gene match: 4. This CDR3 has 13 residues. The CDR3 nucleotides are TGTGCCAGCAGCTCCTACAGGGGTGATACGCAGTATTTT. Its protein is CASSSYRGDTQYF.

The chain links TRBV6-2 or TRBV6-3 to TRBJ1-5; 8 nucleotides line up with TRBD1. Losses at the gene ends were 4 bases for V and 7 bases for J; bases not matched to a gene: 9. The CDR3 extends over 15 amino acids. CDR1 is MNHEY and CDR2 is SVGEGT in the germline V gene. The CDR3 loop is CASSSTTGVLQPQHF. The CDR3, as DNA: TGTGCCAGCAGTTCGACGACAGGGGTATTGCAGCCCCAGCATTTT.

The chain couples TRBV5-1 to TRBJ2-7; the match to TRBD1 covers 9 bases. The CDR3 runs 17 residues. The germline gives CDR1 SGHRS, CDR2 YFSETQ. V was clipped by 0 bases and J by 6 bases; unmatched bases: 13. The CDR3, as DNA: TGCGCCAGCAGCTTGGCCGGGACAGGGTACAGGGGGAGCGAGCAGTACTTC. This gives the protein CASSLAGTGYRGSEQYF.

V and J are TRBV14 and TRBJ2-1; maybe TRBD2 (6 bases). Trimming stripped 5 bases from V and 10 bases from J, with 12 bases between. CDR1 SGHDN and CDR2 FVKESK come from the germline V gene. This CDR3 region has 12 residues. CDR3 region: CASSSWGEEQFF. The CDR3 DNA follows: TGTGCCAGCAGCAGCTGGGGGGAAGAGCAGTTCTTC.

This sequence joins TRBV28 and TRBJ1-1, with TRBD1 as a possible D gene (6 bases). V lost 3 bases and J 3 bases, leaving 11 bases between the germline ends. The CDR3 totals 14 residues. Germline-derived CDR1 and CDR2 are MDHEN and SYDVKM. CDR3 bases: TGTGCCAGCAGTTTTGGGAGGGGGGACACTGAAGCTTTCTTT. It codes for CASSFGRGDTEAFF.

This clone was seen repeatedly, ten times or more. The chain employs TRBV7-8 and TRBJ2-1, with TRBD2 matching over 9 bases. The CDR3 runs to 13 residues. CDR1 SGHVS and CDR2 FQNEAQ come from the germline V gene. The V segment lost 2 bases and the J segment 9 bases; nucleotides outside the gene matches: 2. The CDR3 DNA sequence: TGTGCCAGCAGCTTACTGACTAGCGGTGAGCAGTTCTTC. It codes for CASSLLTSGEQFF.

V usage is TRBV5-1 and J usage is TRBJ2-1; 12 bases agree with TRBD2. CDR1 and CDR2 from the germline V gene are SGHRS and YFSETQ. CDR3 length: 16 amino acids. Germline trimming cut 5 bases from V and 3 bases from J; bases unmatched to any gene: 6. The CDR3 DNA reads as TGCGCCAGCAGGTTGCCGGGACTAGCGGGCTACAATGAGCAGTTCTTC. As protein: CASRLPGLAGYNEQFF.

The rearrangement joins TRBV6-4 to TRBJ2-7; 9 bases align to TRBD1. J gave up 3 bases and V 9 bases, and 12 bases lay outside the gene matches. The CDR3 runs 15 residues. Germline CDR1 MRHNA, CDR2 SNTAGT. The CDR3 region has the DNA TGTGCCAGTAAAATTTCCGGGACAGGGTACTACGAGCAGTACTTC. The encoded protein is CASKISGTGYYEQYF.

The chain joins TRBV4-2 to TRBJ2-4; D remains ambiguous. Trimming shortened V by 1 base and J by 0 bases, and 10 bases separated the two germline ends. Per germline, CDR1 LGHNA and CDR2 YNFKEQ. The CDR3 is 16 amino acids. The CDR3 is CASSQVTELAKNIQYF. CDR3 coding DNA: TGTGCCAGCAGCCAAGTAACGGAGCTAGCCAAAAACATTCAGTACTTC.

V is TRBV5-1 and J is TRBJ2-1; TRBD2 matches 11 bases. This CDR3 is built from 16 residues. Germline-derived CDR1 and CDR2 are SGHRS and YFSETQ. Trimming at V came to 4 bases and at J to 3 bases, leaving 6 bases not matched to a gene. The CDR3 loop is CASSPYSGRDYNEQFF. CDR3 nucleotide sequence: TGCGCCAGCAGCCCTTATAGCGGGAGGGACTACAATGAGCAGTTCTTC.

The chain is built from TRBV3-1 (or the pseudogene TRBV3-2) and TRBJ2-5; 14 bases are shared with TRBD2. Per germline, CDR1 LGHDT and CDR2 YNNKEL (reference sequence). The CDR3 has 16 residues. The J segment lost 5 bases and the V segment lost 3 bases, leaving 5 bases of the junction unmatched. The CDR3 here is CASSQGTSGRGETQYF. For the CDR3, the DNA is TGTGCCAGCAGCCAGGGGACTAGCGGGAGAGGTGAGACCCAGTACTTC.

The V gene is TRBV19, the J gene TRBJ2-7, with TRBD2 matching 11 bases. This CDR3 has 14 amino acids. Germline V gives CDR1 LNHDA, CDR2 SQIVND (reference sequence). V lost 4 bases to trimming and J lost 4 bases; unmatched junction nucleotides: 3. This CDR3 reads CASSTTSGAYEQYF. CDR3 coding DNA: TGTGCCAGTAGTACGACTAGCGGGGCGTACGAGCAGTACTTC.

The sample holds a few counts of this clone. V gene TRBV27 combines with J gene TRBJ1-4; a weak D match, TRBD1 (5 bases). The germline gives CDR1 MNHEY, CDR2 SMNVEV (reference sequence). The length of the CDR3 is 12 residues. V was shortened by 3 bases and J by 12 bases, with 11 bases between the two germline ends. In DNA, the CDR3 is TGTGCCAGCAGTTTTTGGGGGGGGGAACTGTTTTTT. It codes for CASSFWGGELFF.

This chain connects TRBV5-1 to TRBJ1-4, with D tentatively TRBD1 (5 bases). This CDR3 comprises 14 residues. Per germline, CDR1 SGHRS and CDR2 YFSETQ. Trimming removed 4 bases at V and 2 bases at J, with 9 bases between. The CDR3 loop is CASSPGMTNEKLFF. For the CDR3, the DNA is TGCGCCAGCAGCCCAGGGATGACTAATGAAAAACTGTTTTTT.

V gene TRBV6-4 combines with J gene TRBJ1-2; D may be TRBD1 (5 bases). Germline CDR1 is MRHNA and CDR2 is SNTAGT. V gave up 4 bases and J gave up 1 base, with 13 bases separating them. The CDR3 covers 15 residues. The CDR3 bases are TGTGCCAGCAGTGCCCTGGGGGGGAGTAACTATGGCTACACCTTC. This encodes CASSALGGSNYGYTF.

The chain carries TRBV4-1 and TRBJ2-7; maybe TRBD2 (5 bases). This CDR3 is 15 amino acids long. The germline V gene has CDR1 MGHRA and CDR2 YSYEKL. V was pared by 4 bases and J by 4 bases, with 17 bases between. CDR3 coding DNA: TGCGCCAGCAGCCGACTACCGGGTCCCTTATACGAGCAGTACTTC. Its translation is CASSRLPGPLYEQYF.

The V call is TRBV30, the J call TRBJ2-3, with a weak D call TRBD2 (5 bases). Looked up from germline, CDR1 is GTSNPN and CDR2 is SVGIG (reference sequence). This CDR3 contains 13 residues. Trimming pared 0 bases from V and 4 bases from J, leaving 8 bases between. The CDR3 is CAWSVLGADTQYF. CDR3 DNA: TGTGCCTGGAGTGTACTCGGGGCAGATACGCAGTATTTT.

This clone showed up just a few times. V usage is TRBV6-2 or TRBV6-3 and J usage is TRBJ2-7; TRBD2 matches at 7 bases. V trimming: 6 bases; J trimming: 6 bases; junction bases outside the gene matches: 8. CDR1 and CDR2 (germline): MNHEY, SVGEGT. CDR3 length: 13 amino acids. CDR3 DNA: TGTGCCAGCAGCGGGAGGCGGGCGGCCGAGCAGTACTTC. It encodes CASSGRRAAEQYF.

This sequence joins TRBV6-5 and TRBJ2-7; TRBD2 agrees at 11 bases. The CDR3 has 16 residues. V was clipped by 2 bases and J by 2 bases; unmatched bases: 5. Germline-derived CDR1 and CDR2 are MNHEY and SVGAGI. CDR3 in DNA: TGTGCCAGCAGTTACCTTAGCGGGAGGGACACCTACGAGCAGTACTTC. Residues: CASSYLSGRDTYEQYF.

This chain uses TRBV28 with TRBJ2-2, with a weak D call TRBD2 (7 bases). Germline CDR1 is MDHEN and CDR2 is SYDVKM. This CDR3 comprises 14 residues. The V end was cut by 3 bases, the J end by 6 bases, with 11 bases between. The CDR3 nucleotides read TGTGCCAGCAGTTTCAGGGGAGGGGCCGGGGAGCTGTTTTTT. Amino acid sequence: CASSFRGGAGELFF.